Listed below are T cell receptor beta chains from one sample, sequenced in a study of cytomegalovirus exposure and HLA in healthy donors. Sequencing used immunoSEQ multiplex PCR; TCRdb keeps in-frame clones, though not all of them. The repertoire holds over 150,000 clones, with around nine tenths as singletons. The sequencing sample was made of PBMCs. The receptors derive from a woman aged 30 to 39 in good health and CMV-seronegative. The CDR3 runs from the conserved cysteine through the conserved F or W. The order of the fields is V gene, D gene, J gene, clone size, CDR3 DNA, CDR3 protein. The D gene is left open where the match is weak. Clone size appears in some rows only: once, few, many, or a class for an expanded clone.

TRBV27	TRBD2	TRBJ2-2	.	TGTGCCAGCAGTTTAGCGGGAGGGCCCGGGTATCGTACCGGGGAGCTGTTTTTT	CASSLAGGPGYRTGELFF
TRBV28	TRBD1	TRBJ1-5	.	TGTGCCAGCAGTTTTGGGACAGGGCGGCAGCCCCAGCATTTT	CASSFGTGRQPQHF
TRBV4-2	.	TRBJ2-1	few	TGTGCCAGCAGCCAAGGACTAGGGGACAATGAGCAGTTCTTC	CASSQGLGDNEQFF
TRBV5-5	TRBD2	TRBJ2-7	.	TGTGCCAGCAGCTCCGATAGCGGGCGTAGCTCCTACGAGCAGTACTTC	CASSSDSGRSSYEQYF
TRBV10-2	TRBD2	TRBJ2-5	once	TGCGCCAGCAGTGAGGGACTAGCCGCAAGCGAGACCCAGTACTTC	CASSEGLAASETQYF
TRBV28	TRBD2	TRBJ2-1	.	TGTGCCAGCAGTCCCCTAGGGGCGGGAGGTTACAATGAGCAGTTCTTC	CASSPLGAGGYNEQFF
TRBV9	.	TRBJ2-3	.	TGTGCCAGCAGCGTAGAAGCAATCACAGATACGCAGTATTTT	CASSVEAITDTQYF
TRBV28	TRBD2	TRBJ2-1	.	TGTGCCAGCAGTTCGACTAGCGGGAGGGCCAATGCGTATGAGCAGTTCTTC	CASSSTSGRANAYEQFF
TRBV28	TRBD2	TRBJ2-4	once	TGTGCCAGTCTAGCGGGAGGGGCCAAAAACATTCAGTACTTC	CASLAGGAKNIQYF
TRBV19	TRBD1	TRBJ2-7	once	TGTGCCAGTAGTATTGGGGGACAGGGTTACGAGCAGTACTTC	CASSIGGQGYEQYF
TRBV7-8	.	TRBJ1-5	once	TGTGCCAGCAGCTTAGAAGCTAGCAATCAGCCCCAGCATTTT	CASSLEASNQPQHF
TRBV4-1	.	TRBJ1-1	.	TGCGCCAGCAGCCAGACCCAAGGGAGGGGAACTGAAGCTTTCTTT	CASSQTQGRGTEAFF
TRBV7-9	.	TRBJ1-5	.	TGTGCCAGCAGCTTAGTGTTGGGGGAGGGCAATCAGCCCCAGCATTTT	CASSLVLGEGNQPQHF
TRBV10-1	TRBD1	TRBJ2-3	.	TGCGCCAGCAGTGAGCACAGGGGGACAGATACGCAGTATTTT	CASSEHRGTDTQYF
TRBV9	.	TRBJ2-5	.	TGTGCCAGCAGCGTTAGTTTGGGGAGTGGGCAAGAGACCCAGTACTTC	CASSVSLGSGQETQYF
TRBV27	TRBD2	TRBJ2-7	.	TGTGCCAGCAGTTTAAGTCAGGGAGGGAACGAGCAGTACTTC	CASSLSQGGNEQYF
TRBV27	TRBD1	TRBJ1-5	few	TGTGCCAGCAGTTGGGACAGGGTCAGACCCCAGCATTTT	CASSWDRVRPQHF
TRBV6-1	TRBD1	TRBJ1-3	.	TGTGCCAGCAGTGGGGGACAGCCGAGCTCTGGAAACACCATATATTTT	CASSGGQPSSGNTIYF
TRBV19	.	TRBJ1-5	few	TGTGCCAGTAGCCGGAGGGACCGGAGAAGCAATCAGCCCCAGCATTTT	CASSRRDRRSNQPQHF
TRBV15	.	TRBJ2-7	.	TGTGCCACCAGCAGGGGGAGGAACAACCCCTACGAGCAGTACTTC	CATSRGRNNPYEQYF
TRBV30	TRBD1	TRBJ2-7	.	TGTGCCCTTACAGGGGGCAACGAGCAGTACTTC	CALTGGNEQYF
TRBV7-9	.	TRBJ1-2	.	TGTGCCAGCAGCCCGCACAGGGTCTATGGCTACACCTTC	CASSPHRVYGYTF
TRBV5-1	TRBD2	TRBJ2-5	.	TGCGCCAGCAGCTTGGCCGGAGCGGGGGGGGGAGAGACCCAGTACTTC	CASSLAGAGGGETQYF
TRBV28	TRBD1	TRBJ1-2	.	TGTGCCAGCAGTTTAGACAGGGTAATTTATGGCTACACCTTC	CASSLDRVIYGYTF
TRBV6-1	.	TRBJ2-5	.	TGTGCCAGCAGGGACTGGCAAGAGACCCAGTACTTC	CASRDWQETQYF
TRBV11-3	TRBD1	TRBJ1-1	.	TGTGCCAGCAGCCAGGGACAGTTGAACACTGAAGCTTTCTTT	CASSQGQLNTEAFF
TRBV7-3	TRBD2	TRBJ2-5	.	TGTGCCAGCAGGGCGGGAGTGGGAGAGACCCAGTACTTC	CASRAGVGETQYF
TRBV5-1	TRBD1	TRBJ1-4	.	TGCGCCAGCAGCTCTGGGACAGGATCCAATAAGGGAGAAAAACTGTTTTTT	CASSSGTGSNKGEKLFF
TRBV7-9	.	TRBJ2-7	.	TGTGCCAGCAGCTCCCCCGCGGGAACCAACGAGCAGTACTTC	CASSSPAGTNEQYF
TRBV11-2	.	TRBJ1-1	.	TGTGCCAGCAGCTTACGGGGGGGGACTGAAGCTTTCTTT	CASSLRGGTEAFF
TRBV19	TRBD2	TRBJ2-5	.	TGTGCCAGTAGTCTTAGGACTAGGCAAGAGACCCAGTACTTC	CASSLRTRQETQYF
TRBV10-1	.	TRBJ2-7	.	TGCGCCAGCAGTGATGGGACGGGACAACAGTACTTC	CASSDGTGQQYF
TRBV5-1	.	TRBJ1-1	.	TGCGCCAGCAGCTTGGCGGGAGACACTGAAGCTTTCTTT	CASSLAGDTEAFF
TRBV6-1	TRBD1	TRBJ1-1	once	TGTGCCAGCAGACAGGGGGCAAAGAACACTGAAGCTTTCTTT	CASRQGAKNTEAFF
TRBV10-1	.	TRBJ2-7	.	TGCGCCAGCAGTGAGTCGGTCAGATCCTACGAGCAGTACTTC	CASSESVRSYEQYF
TRBV7-6	.	TRBJ1-4	few	TGTGCCAGCAGCTTAGGACAGCAAAATGAAAAACTGTTTTTT	CASSLGQQNEKLFF
TRBV4-1	TRBD2	TRBJ2-7	.	TGCGCCAGCAGCCCACTAGCGACAACCTACGAGCAGTACTTC	CASSPLATTYEQYF
TRBV7-9	.	TRBJ1-2	.	TGTGCCAGCAGCTTAGGACAAACGCCCCTCTATGGCTACACCTTC	CASSLGQTPLYGYTF
TRBV4-3	.	TRBJ1-2	.	TGCGCCAGCAGCCAAGCTAGACAGGTCGACTATGGCTACACCTTC	CASSQARQVDYGYTF
TRBV27	.	TRBJ1-3	.	TGTGCCAGCAGTTTAGTCGGGATGGCTGGAAACACCATATATTTT	CASSLVGMAGNTIYF
TRBV27	TRBD2	TRBJ2-2	.	TGTGCCAGCAGTTTAGGGCTAGCGGGAAGGACCGGGGAGCTGTTTTTT	CASSLGLAGRTGELFF
TRBV5-6	.	TRBJ2-1	few	TGTGCCAGCAGCTTGCGCCAGATTGCCTACAATGAGCAGTTCTTC	CASSLRQIAYNEQFF
TRBV29-1	TRBD1	TRBJ1-2	.	TGCAGCGTTGGTCGGACAGGGGATGGCTACACCTTC	CSVGRTGDGYTF
TRBV11-2	TRBD1	TRBJ2-3	.	TGTGCCAGCAGCTCACAGGGGGTGGGCACAGATACGCAGTATTTT	CASSSQGVGTDTQYF
TRBV11-2	.	TRBJ1-2	.	TGTGCCAGCAGCTTAGGAGCCTTTTATGGCTACACCTTC	CASSLGAFYGYTF
TRBV10-3	.	TRBJ2-5	.	TGTGCCATCAGTTGGGGGGACCAAGAGACCCAGTACTTC	CAISWGDQETQYF
TRBV2	.	TRBJ2-7	.	TGTGCCAGCAGTGAAGGGTCAGGTTATTCCTACGAGCAGTACTTC	CASSEGSGYSYEQYF
TRBV6-1	TRBD2	TRBJ2-1	.	TGTGCCAGCAGTGACGGGACTAGCGGCCCTTACAATGAGCAGTTCTTC	CASSDGTSGPYNEQFF
TRBV19	.	TRBJ1-5	.	TGTGCCACCCAAGCTGGGCAGGGGAACAATCAGCCCCAGCATTTT	CATQAGQGNNQPQHF
TRBV13	TRBD2	TRBJ2-5	.	TGTGCCAGCAGCCCCATGCGGTCTAGCGGGAAAGAGACCCAGTACTTC	CASSPMRSSGKETQYF